The clone carrying this T cell receptor (beta chain) appeared a few times. These data are taken from a study of T-cell memory formation after mild COVID-19. About the research overall: The TCR clusters were mostly specific to one donor.

Using its own MiXCR run on the 5' RACE reads, TCRdb lists one record per CDR3 protein. The table lists 350,000 to 400,000 distinct CDR3 sequences, under 25% of them singletons, with approximately 12% in the top ten. This CDR3 contains 13 residues. The V and J ends lost 7 bases and 3 bases respectively, with 11 bases between them. Germline V CDR1 and CDR2: SNHLY, FYNNEI. The chain employs TRBV2 and TRBJ2-3; no firm D call. The specimen sequenced was PBMCs or a T cell subset sorted from them (not recorded which). The source is an adult woman who had mild COVID-19 (a few samples of this study predate the infection). Cell type and time point are not known. The chain's CDR3 is CASTLVLTDTQYF. The CDR3 DNA reads as TGTGCCAGCACCCTGGTCCTAACAGATACGCAGTATTTT.